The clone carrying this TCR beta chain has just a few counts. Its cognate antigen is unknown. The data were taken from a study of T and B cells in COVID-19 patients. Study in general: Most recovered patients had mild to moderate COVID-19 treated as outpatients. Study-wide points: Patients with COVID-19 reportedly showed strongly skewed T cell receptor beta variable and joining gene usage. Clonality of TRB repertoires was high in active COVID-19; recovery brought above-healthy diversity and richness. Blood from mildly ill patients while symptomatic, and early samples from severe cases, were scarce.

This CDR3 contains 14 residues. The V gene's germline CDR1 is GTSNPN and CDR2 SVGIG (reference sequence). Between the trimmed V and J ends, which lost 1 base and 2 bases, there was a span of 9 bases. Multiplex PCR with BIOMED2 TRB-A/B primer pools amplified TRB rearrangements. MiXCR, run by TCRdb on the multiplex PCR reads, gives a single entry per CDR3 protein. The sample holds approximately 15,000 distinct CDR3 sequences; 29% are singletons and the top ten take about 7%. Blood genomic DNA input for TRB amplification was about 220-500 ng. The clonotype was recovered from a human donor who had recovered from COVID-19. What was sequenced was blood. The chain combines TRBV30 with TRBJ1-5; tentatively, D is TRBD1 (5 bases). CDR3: CAWSAGDGNQPQHF. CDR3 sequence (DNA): TGTGCCTGGAGTGCGGGGGACGGCAATCAGCCCCAGCATTTT.